This T cell receptor (beta chain) was retrieved from a study of multiple sclerosis patients with progressive multifocal leukoencephalopathy. The wider study: Longitudinal control samples came from natalizumab-treated multiple sclerosis patients without PML.

V lost 4 bases, J lost 2 bases, and 10 bases lay in between. This CDR3 contains 13 residues. Germline-derived CDR1 and CDR2 are SGDLS and YYNGEE. Time point of the sample: before natalizumab initiation. Note on this clone: Its antigen is as yet unknown.

TCRdb keeps only in-frame clones here, not all; method: immunoSEQ multiplex PCR. The table includes fewer than 35,000 clones, approximately 91% detected once. Findings and caveats of the study: Most PML patients had lower entropy, suggesting less diverse TRB repertoires.

The TCR sequence derives from a human donor with multiple sclerosis. The rearrangement links TRBV9 to TRBJ2-7; no clear D gene. Input material: PBMCs. The CDR3 DNA follows: TGTGCCAGCAGCTTCGACGGCGCCTACGAGCAGTACTTC. It yields the protein CASSFDGAYEQYF.